One and the same sample provided the 18 T cell receptor beta chains below, sequenced in a study of CD8+ T cells in alopecia areata. cDNA prepared by RNA extraction and subsequent reverse transcription served as the template for sequencing. Assay: immunoSEQ multiplex PCR; the TCRdb copy retains only in-frame clones and omits some. The sample lists around 140,000 clones, approximately 50% seen once, with around 1% in the top ten. Source: CD4+ T cells sorted from blood, taken at week 0. These receptors all come from a human donor with alopecia areata.

V is TRBV29-1 and J is TRBJ2-1; 9 bases agree with TRBD2. Losses at the gene ends were 5 bases for V and 9 bases for J; bases not matched to a gene: 11. Germline V gene lookup returns CDR1 SQVTM and CDR2 ANQGSEA. The CDR3 runs 14 residues. The CDR3 reads CSVKTSGITAEQFF. The CDR3 coding sequence is TGCAGCGTTAAGACTAGCGGAATCACAGCTGAGCAGTTCTTC.

The chain combines TRBV6-5 with TRBJ2-7; 9 bases fit TRBD2. Germline values: CDR1 MNHEY, CDR2 SVGAGI. J gave up 2 bases and V 8 bases, and 7 bases lay outside the gene matches. CDR3 length: 14 residues. CDR3 nucleotide sequence: TGTGCCAGCCGAGCTAGCGGGAAAACCTACGAGCAGTACTTC. Translated, it gives CASRASGKTYEQYF.

V is TRBV4-3 and J is TRBJ2-3; the match to TRBD2 covers 9 bases. This CDR3 is built from 17 residues. V lost 0 bases and J lost 6; bases outside the gene matches: 10. CDR1 is LGHNA and CDR2 is YSLEER in the germline V gene. DNA of the CDR3: TGCGCCAGCAGCCAAGATGCATCTAGCGGGAAGTCGGATACGCAGTATTTT. It specifies CASSQDASSGKSDTQYF.

This chain connects TRBV19 to TRBJ2-1; 8 positions match TRBD1. From germline, CDR1 is LNHDA and CDR2 SQIVND (reference sequence). After removal of 5 bases from V and 0 bases from J, the junction contained 3 bases not matched to a gene. This CDR3 spans 15 amino acids. The DNA for the CDR3 is TGTGCCAGTAGTCTCGGACAGGGCTCCTACAATGAGCAGTTCTTC. Its protein is CASSLGQGSYNEQFF.

This sequence joins TRBV5-1 and TRBJ2-5; D unclear. This CDR3 contains 12 residues. Germline-derived CDR1 and CDR2 are SGHRS and YFSETQ. V was shortened by 4 bases and J by 2 bases, with 6 bases between the two germline ends. CDR3 loop: CASSAPQETQYF. The DNA for the CDR3 is TGCGCCAGCAGCGCCCCTCAAGAGACCCAGTACTTC.

This clone occurred a few times. The chain employs TRBV29-1 and TRBJ2-1; TRBD2 matches at 11 bases. V dropped 8 bases and J dropped 2; count of bases not matched to a gene: 5. Germline-derived CDR1 and CDR2 are SQVTM and ANQGSEA. CDR3 length: 14 amino acids. The CDR3 loop is CSTTSGGAYNEQFF. CDR3 coding DNA: TGCAGCACCACTAGCGGGGGAGCCTACAATGAGCAGTTCTTC.

V and J are TRBV7-2 and TRBJ1-2; 10 nucleotides align to TRBD1. Germline V lookup: CDR1 SGHTA, CDR2 FQGNSA. The CDR3 spans 17 residues. Trimming took 2 bases from V and 4 from J; bases not matched to a gene: 10. Here the CDR3 reads CASSLLTGGPAGYGYTF. DNA for the CDR3: TGTGCCAGCAGCTTATTGACAGGGGGCCCGGCTGGCTATGGCTACACCTTC.

The chain carries TRBV5-1 and TRBJ2-3; D is possibly TRBD2 (6 bases). V lost 4 bases and J lost 5, with 20 bases in between. Looked up from germline, CDR1 is SGHRS and CDR2 is YFSETQ. The CDR3 loop spans 16 amino acids. The CDR3 region is CASSPPLPGVLDTQYF. The CDR3 DNA reads as TGCGCCAGCAGCCCCCCACTCCCGGGAGTATTAGATACGCAGTATTTT.

This chain joins TRBV4-3 and TRBJ2-3; 9 positions agree with TRBD2. This CDR3 has 15 amino acids. The V gene's germline CDR1 is LGHNA and CDR2 YSLEER. V lost 6 bases and J lost 4; bases outside the gene matches: 8. The CDR3 region is CASSRLAGTPDTQYF. The CDR3 nucleotides are TGCGCCAGCAGTCGGCTAGCGGGAACCCCAGATACGCAGTATTTT.

V usage is TRBV28 and J usage is TRBJ2-2, with 12 bases matching TRBD2. Germline values: CDR1 MDHEN, CDR2 SYDVKM. Germline trimming cut 6 bases from V and 8 bases from J; bases unmatched to any gene: 16. This CDR3 is 18 amino acids long. CDR3 residues: CASRLPLGLAGSQGELFF. As DNA, the CDR3 is TGTGCCAGCAGGCTCCCCTTGGGACTAGCGGGCTCCCAGGGGGAGCTGTTTTTT.

The rearrangement uses TRBV25-1 and TRBJ1-2, with 9 bases lining up with TRBD1. The V gene end was trimmed by 5 bases and the J gene end by 4 bases; junction bases not matched to a gene: 11. This CDR3 is built from 16 residues. The V gene's germline CDR1 is MGHDK and CDR2 SYGVNS. Written as DNA, the CDR3 is TGTGCCAGCAGTCACCTCCGGGACAGGGATCTCTATGGCTACACCTTC. It codes for CASSHLRDRDLYGYTF.

The chain links TRBV28 to TRBJ1-2, with a tentative D call TRBD1 (5 bases). The CDR3 contains 12 residues. The germline gives CDR1 MDHEN, CDR2 SYDVKM. Trimming took 2 bases from V and 7 from J, leaving 8 bases between them. The CDR3 bases are TGTGCCAGCAGTTTACCGGGGCTTGGCTACACCTTC. This codes for CASSLPGLGYTF.

This clone was recorded a few times. This rearrangement joins TRBV29-1 to TRBJ2-3; 7 bases are shared with TRBD2. The CDR3 consists of 14 residues. J was trimmed by 4 bases and V by 3 bases; bases with no gene match: 7. Germline loops: CDR1 SQVTM, CDR2 ANQGSEA. CDR3 sequence: CSVDISGLADTQYF. The CDR3 DNA reads TGCAGCGTTGATATTAGCGGGCTGGCAGATACGCAGTATTTT.

The chain recombines TRBV5-1 with TRBJ2-1; TRBD2 matches 7 bases. J gave up 4 bases and V 0 bases, and 4 bases lay outside the gene matches. CDR1 and CDR2 from the germline V gene are SGHRS and YFSETQ. The CDR3 has 15 residues. CDR3 coding DNA: TGCGCCAGCAGCTTGGCCGGGCGGGGGTACAATGAGCAGTTCTTC. Amino acids: CASSLAGRGYNEQFF. The full variable domain, with the rest looked up from reference TRBV5-1 and TRBJ2-1, is KAGVTQTPRYLIKTRGQQVTLSCSPISGHRSVSWYQQTPGQGLQFLFEYFSETQRNKGNFPGRFSGRQFSNSRSEMNVSTLELGDSALYLCASSLAGRGYNEQFFGPGTRLTVL.

The CDR3 is CATQPASGIKTQYF. DNA of the CDR3: TGTGCCACCCAGCCGGCTAGCGGGATTAAGACCCAGTACTTC. The chain joins TRBV15 to TRBJ2-5, with 9 bases matching TRBD2. The CDR3 consists of 14 residues. After removal of 8 bases from V and 6 bases from J, the junction contained 10 bases not matched to a gene. Germline lookup yields CDR1 LNHNV and CDR2 YYDKDF (reference sequence).

This clone was found a few times. The rearrangement links TRBV29-1 to TRBJ2-5; no firm D call. Germline CDR1 reads SQVTM; CDR2 reads ANQGSEA. The CDR3 contains 13 residues. The V end was cut by 0 bases, the J end by 2 bases, with 7 bases between. The CDR3 nucleotides read TGCAGCGTTGAAGATCCGCAGCAAGAGACCCAGTACTTC. This encodes CSVEDPQQETQYF.

The chain has TRBV7-9 and TRBJ2-7, with D tentatively TRBD2 (6 bases). Germline V gene lookup returns CDR1 SEHNR and CDR2 FQNEAQ (reference sequence). The CDR3 totals 12 residues. Trimming took off 1 base at V and 7 bases at J, with 8 bases between the two ends. CDR3 amino acids: CASSLEAGEQYF. As DNA, the CDR3 is TGTGCCAGCAGCTTAGAGGCGGGGGAGCAGTACTTC.

This clone has a handful of counts. This rearrangement joins TRBV29-1 to TRBJ1-2; D possibly corresponds to TRBD1 (5 bases). The germline V gene has CDR1 SQVTM and CDR2 ANQGSEA. CDR3 length: 13 residues. The CDR3 here is CSVPRGSNYGYTF. DNA of the CDR3: TGCAGTGTCCCCCGGGGCTCAAACTATGGCTACACCTTC.